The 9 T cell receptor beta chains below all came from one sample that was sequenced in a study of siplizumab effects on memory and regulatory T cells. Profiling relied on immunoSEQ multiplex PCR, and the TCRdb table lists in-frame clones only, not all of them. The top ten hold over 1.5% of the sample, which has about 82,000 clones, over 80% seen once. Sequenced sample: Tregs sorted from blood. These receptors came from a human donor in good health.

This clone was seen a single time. The CDR3 protein is CASCRMLNEKLFF. CDR3 nucleotide sequence: TGTGCCAGCTGTAGGATGCTTAATGAAAAACTGTTTTTT. The genes are TRBV5-6 and TRBJ1-4; D not resolved. V was cut by 7 bases and J by 4 bases, with 11 bases left in between. CDR1 and CDR2 from the germline V gene are SGHDT and YYEEEE. The CDR3 is 13 amino acids.

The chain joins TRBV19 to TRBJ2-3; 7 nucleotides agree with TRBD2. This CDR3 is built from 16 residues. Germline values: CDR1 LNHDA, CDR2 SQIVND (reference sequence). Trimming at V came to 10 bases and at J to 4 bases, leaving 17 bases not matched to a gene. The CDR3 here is CATRPLRGGDSDTQYF. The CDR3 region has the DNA TGTGCCACCCGACCTCTACGGGGAGGGGACTCAGATACGCAGTATTTT.

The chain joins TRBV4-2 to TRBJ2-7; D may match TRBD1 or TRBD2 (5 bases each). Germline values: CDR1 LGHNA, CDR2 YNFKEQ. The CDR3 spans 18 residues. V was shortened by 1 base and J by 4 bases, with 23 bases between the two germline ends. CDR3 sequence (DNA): TGTGCCAGCAGCCAAGGTCTTATACGGGACCTCCCTACTTACGAGCAGTACTTC. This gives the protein CASSQGLIRDLPTYEQYF.

The CDR3 here is CASSLGGLGANTEAFF. In DNA, the CDR3 is TGTGCCAGCAGCTTAGGAGGCCTGGGGGCGAACACTGAAGCTTTCTTT. J is TRBJ1-1 and V is TRBV7-8; a possible D gene is TRBD1 (6 bases). CDR1 is SGHVS and CDR2 is FQNEAQ in the germline V gene. Trimming removed 1 base at V and 1 base at J, with 13 bases between. CDR3 size: 16 residues.

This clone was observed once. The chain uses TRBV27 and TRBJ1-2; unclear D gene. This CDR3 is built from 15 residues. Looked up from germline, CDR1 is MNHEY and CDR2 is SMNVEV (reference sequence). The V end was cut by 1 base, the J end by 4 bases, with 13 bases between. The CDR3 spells CASSLFGSLPYGYTF. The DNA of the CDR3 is TGTGCCAGCAGTTTATTCGGCAGCCTTCCCTATGGCTACACCTTC.

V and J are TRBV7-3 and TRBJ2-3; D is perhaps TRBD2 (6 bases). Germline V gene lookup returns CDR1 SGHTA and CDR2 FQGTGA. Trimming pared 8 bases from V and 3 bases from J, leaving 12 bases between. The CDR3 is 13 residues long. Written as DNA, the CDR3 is TGTGCCAGCGGGGCGGGACGGACAGATACGCAGTATTTT. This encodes CASGAGRTDTQYF.

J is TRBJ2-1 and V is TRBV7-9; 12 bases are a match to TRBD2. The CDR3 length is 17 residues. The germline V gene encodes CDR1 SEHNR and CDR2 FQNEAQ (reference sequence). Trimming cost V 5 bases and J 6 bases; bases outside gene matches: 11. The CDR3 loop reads CASSLLRLAGEGNEQFF. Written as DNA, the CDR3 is TGTGCCAGCAGCCTACTCAGACTAGCGGGAGAGGGCAATGAGCAGTTCTTC.

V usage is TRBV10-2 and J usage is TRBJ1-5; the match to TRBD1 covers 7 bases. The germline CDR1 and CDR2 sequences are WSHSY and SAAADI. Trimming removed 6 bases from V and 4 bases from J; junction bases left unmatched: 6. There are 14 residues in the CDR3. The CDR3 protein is CASSATGMNQPQHF. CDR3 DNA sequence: TGCGCCAGCAGCGCGACAGGGATGAATCAGCCCCAGCATTTT.

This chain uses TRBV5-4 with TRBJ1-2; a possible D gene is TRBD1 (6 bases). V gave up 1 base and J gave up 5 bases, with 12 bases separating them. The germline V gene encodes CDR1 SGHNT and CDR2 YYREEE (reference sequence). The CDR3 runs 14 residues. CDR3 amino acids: CASSLFRGTYGYTF. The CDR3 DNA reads TGTGCCAGCAGCTTGTTCAGGGGAACATATGGCTACACCTTC. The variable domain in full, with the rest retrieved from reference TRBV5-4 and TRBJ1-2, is ETGVTQSPTHLIKTRGQQVTLRCSSQSGHNTVSWYQQALGQGPQFIFQYYREEENGRGNFPPRFSGLQFPNYSSELNVNALELDDSALYLCASSLFRGTYGYTFGSGTRLTVV.